The table lists the clone carrying this T cell receptor (beta chain) with a few counts. This CDR3 region has 16 residues. Germline V gene data show CDR1 as LGHDT and CDR2 as YNNKEL (reference sequence). Trimming cost V 1 base and J 0 bases, with 12 bases left between them. Noted time point: patch test 3, about 24 weeks after DPC sensitization. The treatment: therapeutic diphenylcyclopropenone sensitization with weekly scalp DPC. The total RNA was obtained from whole blood that was not fractionated. The data derive from a study of human T cells and chemical hapten exposure. TCRdb fed the RACE reads into MiXCR, producing one record per CDR3 protein. Among about 160,000 distinct CDR3 sequences listed, 28% were seen once.

The TCR was taken from a woman aged 18-30 years with alopecia areata. Some clones in this sample may be carry-over from other donors' samples. The chain couples TRBV3-1 to TRBJ1-2, with D unresolved. Sequencing used whole blood, obtained in connection with sensitization to the hapten diphenylcyclopropenone (DPC). CDR3 nucleotides: TGTGCCAGCAGCCAAGTAAGCACCGTAGCTAACTATGGCTACACCTTC. It yields the protein CASSQVSTVANYGYTF.